These T cell receptor beta chains were read from a single sample in a study of CD8+CD57+ T cells in acquired aplastic anemia. One entry per CDR3 protein results from TCRdb running MiXCR on the reads. This table holds approximately 250,000 distinct CDR3 sequences, approximately 79% found once. Sample: sorted CD4+, CD8+, or CD8+CD57+ T cells (not recorded which) from PBMCs. The receptor set was obtained from a human donor with aplastic anemia. The CDR3 runs from the conserved cysteine through the conserved F or W. A D gene is named only where the DNA matches it firmly. The size of a clone is reported for some rows only, either as once, few or many, or as a class for expanded clones.

J gene: TRBJ2-4; V gene: TRBV7-2; clone size: -; D gene: TRBD1; CDR3 protein: CASSLTGGAGYGYNIQYF; CDR3 DNA: TGTGCCAGCAGCTTGACAGGGGGCGCTGGTTATGGCTACAACATTCAGTACTTC
J gene: TRBJ1-2; V gene: TRBV19; clone size: -; D gene: -; CDR3 protein: CASSTPLVGPDYGYTF; CDR3 DNA: TGTGCCAGTAGTACCCCACTGGTAGGCCCCGACTATGGCTACACCTTC
J gene: TRBJ2-3; V gene: TRBV19; clone size: -; D gene: -; CDR3 protein: CASSIGTTDTQYF; CDR3 DNA: TGTGCCAGTAGTATAGGGACAACAGATACGCAGTATTTT
J gene: TRBJ1-1; V gene: TRBV20-1; clone size: -; D gene: -; CDR3 protein: CSAKLVNTEAFF; CDR3 DNA: TGCAGTGCTAAGTTGGTGAACACTGAAGCTTTCTTT
J gene: TRBJ2-7; V gene: TRBV7-7; clone size: -; D gene: -; CDR3 protein: CAVSGGAETGYFRYF; CDR3 DNA: TGTGCCGTTAGTGGGGGGGCGGAGACCGGGTACTTCCGGTACTTC
J gene: TRBJ2-1; V gene: TRBV7-8; clone size: -; D gene: -; CDR3 protein: CASSLAAGANKQFF; CDR3 DNA: TGTGCCAGCAGCTTAGCGGCAGGGGCCAATAAGCAGTTCTTC
J gene: TRBJ2-7; V gene: TRBV7-3; clone size: -; D gene: -; CDR3 protein: CASSLKESGQYF; CDR3 DNA: TGTGCCAGCAGCTTGAAGGAGTCAGGGCAGTACTTC
J gene: TRBJ1-1; V gene: TRBV7-8; clone size: -; D gene: -; CDR3 protein: CASSLTGSSYEQYFF; CDR3 DNA: TGTGCCAGCAGCCTGACAGGTTCTTCCTACGAGCAGTACTTCTTT
J gene: TRBJ2-1; V gene: TRBV7-2; clone size: few; D gene: -; CDR3 protein: CASSQDALGSYNEQFF; CDR3 DNA: TGCGCCAGCAGCCAAGATGCCCTGGGCTCCTACAATGAGCAGTTCTTC
J gene: TRBJ2-5; V gene: TRBV9; clone size: -; D gene: -; CDR3 protein: CASSVAGHETQYF; CDR3 DNA: TGTGCCAGCAGCGTAGCAGGGCACGAGACCCAGTACTTC
J gene: TRBJ1-1; V gene: TRBV7-8; clone size: many; D gene: TRBD1; CDR3 protein: CASSFHPAGTALSFF; CDR3 DNA: TGTGCCAGCAGCTTTCATCCAGCCGGGACAGCCCTTTCCTTCTTT
J gene: TRBJ2-1; V gene: TRBV7-2; clone size: -; D gene: -; CDR3 protein: CASSLGGGNDKQEQLF; CDR3 DNA: TGTGCCAGCAGCTTAGGGGGAGGAAACGATAAGCAGGAGCAGCTCTTC
J gene: TRBJ1-6; V gene: TRBV7-8; clone size: -; D gene: -; CDR3 protein: CASSLSADNAPHHF; CDR3 DNA: TGTGCCAGCAGCTTGAGTGCCGATAATGCACCCCACCACTTT
J gene: TRBJ1-2; V gene: TRBV14; clone size: -; D gene: -; CDR3 protein: CASSQDLQGLRLYGYTF; CDR3 DNA: TGTGCCAGCAGCCAAGATCTGCAGGGCCTACGGCTCTATGGCTACACCTTC
J gene: TRBJ2-1; V gene: TRBV10-3; clone size: -; D gene: -; CDR3 protein: CAISVVKAWEQFF; CDR3 DNA: TGTGCCATCAGTGTAGTAAAGGCCTGGGAGCAGTTCTTC
J gene: TRBJ1-6; V gene: TRBV6-1; clone size: -; D gene: -; CDR3 protein: CASSGPYDSPLHF; CDR3 DNA: TGTGCCAGCAGTGGACCTTACGATTCACCCCTCCACTTT
J gene: TRBJ1-5; V gene: TRBV7-3; clone size: -; D gene: -; CDR3 protein: CASSQGQSNEPQHF; CDR3 DNA: TGCGCCAGCAGCCAAGGACAGTCCAACGAGCCCCAGCATTTT
J gene: TRBJ2-3; V gene: TRBV7-2; clone size: -; D gene: TRBD1; CDR3 protein: CASSPRTGRSDTQYF; CDR3 DNA: TGTGCCAGCAGCCCTCGGACAGGACGTTCGGATACGCAGTATTTT
J gene: TRBJ2-7; V gene: TRBV12-5; clone size: -; D gene: -; CDR3 protein: CASASGYEKYF; CDR3 DNA: TGTGCTAGTGCCTCGGGCTACGAGAAGTACTTT
J gene: TRBJ1-5; V gene: TRBV7-9; clone size: -; D gene: -; CDR3 protein: CASSLSCSNQLQHF; CDR3 DNA: TGTGCCAGCAGCTTATCGTGTAGCAATCAGCTCCAGCATTTT
J gene: TRBJ2-1; V gene: TRBV6-4; clone size: -; D gene: -; CDR3 protein: CASRAPGHSSNEQFF; CDR3 DNA: TGTGCCAGCAGGGCACCGGGGCATTCTTCCAATGAGCAGTTCTTC
J gene: TRBJ2-5; V gene: TRBV29-1; clone size: -; D gene: TRBD1; CDR3 protein: CSVSGQPTYTQYF; CDR3 DNA: TGCAGCGTGTCGGGACAGCCCACCTACACCCAGTACTTC
J gene: TRBJ2-1; V gene: TRBV20-1; clone size: few; D gene: TRBD2; CDR3 protein: CSARDPIGGAYNEQFF; CDR3 DNA: TGCAGTGCTAGAGACCCAATCGGGGGGGCCTACAATGAGCAGTTCTTC
J gene: TRBJ2-3; V gene: TRBV7-6; clone size: -; D gene: TRBD2; CDR3 protein: CASSLGAGLDTGYF; CDR3 DNA: TGTGCCAGCAGCTTAGGAGCGGGGCTCGACACCGGGTATTTT
J gene: TRBJ2-7; V gene: TRBV6-1; clone size: -; D gene: TRBD1; CDR3 protein: CASQVTGDHEQYF; CDR3 DNA: TGTGCCAGCCAAGTTACAGGGGACCACGAGCAGTACTTC
J gene: TRBJ1-2; V gene: TRBV7-8; clone size: -; D gene: TRBD1; CDR3 protein: CASSFRPDGTVFSYTF; CDR3 DNA: TGTGCCAGCAGCTTTCGTCCGGACGGGACAGTATTTTCCTACACCTTC
J gene: TRBJ2-3; V gene: TRBV7-2; clone size: -; D gene: -; CDR3 protein: CASSLAGRPDTTSF; CDR3 DNA: TGTGCCAGCAGCTTAGCGGGACGTCCCGATACTACTTCGTTT